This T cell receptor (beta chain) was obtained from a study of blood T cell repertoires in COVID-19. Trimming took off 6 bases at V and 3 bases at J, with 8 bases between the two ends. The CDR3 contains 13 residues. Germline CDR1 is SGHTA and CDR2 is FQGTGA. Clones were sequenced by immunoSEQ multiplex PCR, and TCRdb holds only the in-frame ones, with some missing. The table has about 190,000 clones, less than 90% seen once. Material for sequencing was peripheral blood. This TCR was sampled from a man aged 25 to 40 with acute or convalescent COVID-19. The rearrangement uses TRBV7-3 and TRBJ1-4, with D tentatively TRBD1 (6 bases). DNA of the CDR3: TGTGCCAGCAGTTGGGGGCCTAATGAAAAACTGTTTTTT. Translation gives CASSWGPNEKLFF. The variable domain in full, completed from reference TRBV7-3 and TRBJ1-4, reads GAGVSQTPSNKVTEKGKYVELRCDPISGHTALYWYRQSLGQGPEFLIYFQGTGAADDSGLPNDRFFAVRPEGSVSTLKIQRTERGDSAVYLCASSWGPNEKLFFGSGTQLSVL.